A single sample gave rise to the 9 T cell receptor beta chains below, sequenced in a study of shared clonotypes between healthy human individuals. Sequenced by immunoSEQ multiplex PCR; TCRdb stores in-frame clones only, minus some. The sample records 2 million or so clones, 85% to 95% being singletons. Sequencing was carried out using naive CD4+ T cells sorted from blood. Subset here: CD45RA+ positively selected. Receptors originate from a man between 18 and 29 years old in good health.

Worth noting for this clone: Other DNA sequences in the sample encode the same CDR3. This chain connects TRBV6-5 to TRBJ2-5; 7 nucleotides match TRBD2. Looked up from germline, CDR1 is MNHEY and CDR2 is SVGAGI. J lost 5 bases, V lost 0 bases, and 9 bases had no gene match. The CDR3 totals 16 residues. The CDR3 nucleotides read TGTGCCAGCAGTTACTCCGGCAGCGGGATAGGGGAGACCCAGTACTTC. Amino acid sequence: CASSYSGSGIGETQYF.

The chain links TRBV7-2 to TRBJ2-7, with 7 positions matching TRBD1. The CDR3 is made up of 14 amino acids. Trimming cost V 5 bases and J 3 bases; bases outside gene matches: 7. The germline V gene encodes CDR1 SGHTA and CDR2 FQGNSA. The CDR3 is CASSPTDRVYEQYF. The CDR3 bases are TGTGCCAGCAGCCCTACTGACAGGGTCTACGAGCAGTACTTC.

The chain couples TRBV2 to TRBJ1-5, with D perhaps TRBD1 (5 bases). The length of the CDR3 is 15 residues. The germline V gene has CDR1 SNHLY and CDR2 FYNNEI. Deletions cut 1 base from V and 6 bases from J, with 13 bases between. CDR3 bases: TGTGCCAGCAGTGAAGAGTCGGGGGGAGGTCAGCCCCAGCATTTT. This gives the protein CASSEESGGGQPQHF.

This chain joins TRBV18 and TRBJ2-7; D is unclear. The CDR3 contains 13 residues. The germline gives CDR1 KGHSH, CDR2 LQKENI. With 2 bases removed from V and 6 bases from J, the gap between germline ends came to 11 bases. Written as DNA, the CDR3 is TGTGCCAGCTCACCAGGGCAGGACGGCGAGCAGTACTTC. Translation: CASSPGQDGEQYF.

Concerning this clone: Other DNA sequences in the sample encode the same CDR3. J is TRBJ2-3 and V is TRBV5-1; 7 bases line up with TRBD2. V lost 0 bases, J lost 2 bases, and 6 bases stayed unmatched. Germline lookup yields CDR1 SGHRS and CDR2 YFSETQ. The CDR3 covers 16 residues. The DNA for the CDR3 is TGCGCCAGCAGCTTGGGAGCGGGGCCCTCCACAGATACGCAGTATTTT. Its protein is CASSLGAGPSTDTQYF. Combining the CDR3 with reference TRBV5-1 and TRBJ2-3 gives the whole variable domain KAGVTQTPRYLIKTRGQQVTLSCSPISGHRSVSWYQQTPGQGLQFLFEYFSETQRNKGNFPGRFSGRQFSNSRSEMNVSTLELGDSALYLCASSLGAGPSTDTQYFGPGTRLTVL.

In this sample, this clone turned up once. The sample has other DNA sequences that encode this CDR3 too. V gene TRBV28 combines with J gene TRBJ2-7, with TRBD1 matching 7 bases. Germline-derived CDR1 and CDR2 are MDHEN and SYDVKM. This CDR3 has 14 residues. The V gene end was trimmed by 3 bases and the J gene end by 2 bases; junction bases not matched to a gene: 4. CDR3 loop: CASSLTGNAYEQYF. CDR3 nucleotides: TGTGCCAGCAGTTTGACAGGGAATGCCTACGAGCAGTACTTC.

This clone was seen a single time. V is TRBV30 and J is TRBJ2-7; no clear D gene. Trimming took off 3 bases at V and 6 bases at J, with 15 bases between the two ends. The CDR3 is 13 amino acids. CDR1 and CDR2 (germline): GTSNPN, SVGIG (reference sequence). CDR3 protein: CAWRAVAMIEQYF. The CDR3 DNA is TGTGCCTGGAGGGCTGTCGCTATGATCGAGCAGTACTTC.

The chain combines TRBV5-6 with TRBJ2-7, with TRBD2 identical over 10 bases. V lost 2 bases, J lost 2 bases, and 7 bases stayed unmatched. The CDR3 contains 16 residues. Germline values: CDR1 SGHDT, CDR2 YYEEEE. The CDR3 loop is CASSFLAGVGTYEQYF. In DNA form, the CDR3 reads TGTGCCAGCAGCTTTCTAGCGGGAGTCGGCACCTACGAGCAGTACTTC.

V and J are TRBV14 and TRBJ2-7; TRBD1 matches at 8 bases. The V gene end was trimmed by 0 bases and the J gene end by 2 bases; junction bases not matched to a gene: 0. The CDR3 contains 14 residues. Germline V gene sequence: CDR1 SGHDN, CDR2 FVKESK. The CDR3 sequence: CASSQEQGAYEQYF. The DNA for the CDR3 is TGTGCCAGCAGCCAAGAACAGGGGGCCTACGAGCAGTACTTC. Looking up the rest from reference TRBV14 and TRBJ2-7 gives the full variable domain: EAGVTQFPSHSVIEKGQTVTLRCDPISGHDNLYWYRRVMGKEIKFLLHFVKESKQDESGMPNNRFLAERTGGTYSTLKVQPAELEDSGVYFCASSQEQGAYEQYFGPGTRLTVT.